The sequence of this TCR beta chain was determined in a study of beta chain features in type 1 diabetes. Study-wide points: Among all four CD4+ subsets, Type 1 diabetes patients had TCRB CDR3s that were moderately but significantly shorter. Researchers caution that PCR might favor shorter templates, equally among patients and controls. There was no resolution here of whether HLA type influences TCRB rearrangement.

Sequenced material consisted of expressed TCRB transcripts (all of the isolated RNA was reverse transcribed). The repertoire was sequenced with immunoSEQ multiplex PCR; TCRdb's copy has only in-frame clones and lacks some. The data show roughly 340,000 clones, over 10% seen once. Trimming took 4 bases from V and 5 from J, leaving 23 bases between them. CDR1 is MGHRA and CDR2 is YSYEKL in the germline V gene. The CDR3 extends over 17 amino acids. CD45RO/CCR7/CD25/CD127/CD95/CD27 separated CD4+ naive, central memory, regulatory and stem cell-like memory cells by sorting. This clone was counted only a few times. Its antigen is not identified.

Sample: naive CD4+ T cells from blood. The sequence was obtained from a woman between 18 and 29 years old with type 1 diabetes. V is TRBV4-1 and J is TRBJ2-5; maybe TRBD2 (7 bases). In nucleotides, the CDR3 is TGCGCCAGCAGCCGTGGGTGGGGGACAAGGGAGGGGGAGACCCAGTACTTC. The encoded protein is CASSRGWGTREGETQYF.